Listed here is a single TCR beta chain. Its specificity is not known. The record originates from a study of T cell responses to AZD1222 COVID-19 vaccine. On the study more broadly: Pooled together were second doses at about 4 or about 12 weeks. General study results and limits: The sample set comprised mostly white British donors with more females, and clonal diversity was possibly underestimated. Only six people who got AZD1222 tested seropositive at baseline. Reportedly, nearly half the spike-specific TCRs target unmutated variant regions.

Here immunoSEQ multiplex PCR was the method, and the copy in TCRdb shows in-frame clones only, minus some. Altogether roughly 120,000 clones are present, 70% to 90% being singletons, with the ten largest covering approximately 3.5%. The CDR3 covers 17 residues. Between the trimmed V and J ends, which lost 1 base and 0 bases, there was a span of 13 bases. Looked up from germline, CDR1 is SGHTA and CDR2 is FQGNSA. V and J are TRBV7-2 and TRBJ1-5; TRBD1 is a possible D gene (5 bases). The sequences come from peripheral blood, collected on day 0 of AZD1222 vaccination. The sequence was obtained from an adult in good health. The CDR3 DNA reads TGTGCCAGCAGCTTAGTAGGGGCGGGGAATAGCAATCAGCCCCAGCATTTT. Translated: CASSLVGAGNSNQPQHF.